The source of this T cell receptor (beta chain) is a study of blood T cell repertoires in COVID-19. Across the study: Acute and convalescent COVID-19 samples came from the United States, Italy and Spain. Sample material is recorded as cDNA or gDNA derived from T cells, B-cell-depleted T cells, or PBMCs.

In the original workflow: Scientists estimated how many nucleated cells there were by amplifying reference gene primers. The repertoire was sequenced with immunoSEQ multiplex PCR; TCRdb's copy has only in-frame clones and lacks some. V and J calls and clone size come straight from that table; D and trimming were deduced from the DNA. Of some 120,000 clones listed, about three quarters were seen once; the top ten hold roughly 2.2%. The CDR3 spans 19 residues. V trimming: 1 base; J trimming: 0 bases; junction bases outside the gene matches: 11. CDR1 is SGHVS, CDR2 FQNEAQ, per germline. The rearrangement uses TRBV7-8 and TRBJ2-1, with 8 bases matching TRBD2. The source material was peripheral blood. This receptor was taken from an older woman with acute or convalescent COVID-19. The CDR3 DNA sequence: TGTGCCAGCAGCTTAGGCGTGGCGAGCGGGGGAAACTCCTACAATGAGCAGTTCTTC. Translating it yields CASSLGVASGGNSYNEQFF.